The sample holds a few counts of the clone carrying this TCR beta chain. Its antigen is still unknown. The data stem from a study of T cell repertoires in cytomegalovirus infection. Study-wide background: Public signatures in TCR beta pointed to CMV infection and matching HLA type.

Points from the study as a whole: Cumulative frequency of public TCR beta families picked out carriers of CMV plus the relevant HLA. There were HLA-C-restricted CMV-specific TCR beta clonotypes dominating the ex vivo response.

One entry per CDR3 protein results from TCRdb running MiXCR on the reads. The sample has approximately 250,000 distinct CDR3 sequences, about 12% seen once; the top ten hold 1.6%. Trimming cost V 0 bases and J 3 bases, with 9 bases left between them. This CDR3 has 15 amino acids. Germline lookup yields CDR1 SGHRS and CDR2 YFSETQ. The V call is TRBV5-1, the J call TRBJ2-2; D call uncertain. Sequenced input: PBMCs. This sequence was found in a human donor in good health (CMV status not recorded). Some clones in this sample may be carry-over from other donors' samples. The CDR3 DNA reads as TGCGCCAGCAGCTTGGGCCGGCGAGACACCGGGGAGCTGTTTTTT. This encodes CASSLGRRDTGELFF.